The present T cell receptor beta chain was sequenced within a study of OX40 agonist ivuxolimab in advanced cancers. With regard to the full study: The costimulatory receptor OX40 (CD134) was targeted by ivuxolimab, a fully human IgG2 agonistic monoclonal antibody. Intravenous ivuxolimab was administered to patients every 2 weeks at six dose levels: 0.01, 0.1, 0.3, 1.5, 3 and 10 mg/kg. Among the 52 dose-escalation patients, around 19 had hepatocellular carcinoma, roughly 15 melanoma, 9 renal cell carcinoma and 9 head and neck cancer. The dose-escalation cohort was about 87% male with a mean age of about 54 years, ranging from roughly 23 to 79. Prior anti-PD-1, anti-PD-L1 or anti-CTLA-4 therapy was permitted, and checkpoint inhibitors had been received by 30% to 40% of dose-escalation patients. Partial responses occurred in three dose-escalation patients, of whom one had hepatocellular carcinoma and two had cutaneous melanoma. Peripheral TCRbeta sequencing was intended to test whether TCR sequence diversity was altered and clonal T-cell expansion was caused by ivuxolimab. The paper describes the monotherapy dose-escalation part (N = 52 patients) of the phase I trial of ivuxolimab. The paper as a whole reports these results and caveats: Low levels of normalized T-cell clonal expansion were also seen in some patients who did not respond. After ivuxolimab, CD8+ T cells had more expanded clones than CD4+ T cells on average. Partial responders in the 0.1-3.0 mg/kg groups had among the lowest normalized peripheral clonal expansion, especially among CD8+ T cells. At doses of 0.1 to 3.0 mg/kg, clonal expansion of both CD4+ and CD8+ blood T cells was observed from baseline to week 6. The antigen specificity of the peripheral T cells that underwent clonal expansion was not determined.

The trial excluded patients who had a history of autoimmune disease or who were on systemic immunosuppression. In every dose cohort, peripheral blood was drawn for TCR sequencing at baseline, cycle 4 day 1, and cycle 7 day 1. Samples came from an open-label, multicenter, first-in-human phase I dose-escalation trial of ivuxolimab. Adults with locally advanced or metastatic head and neck squamous cell, hepatocellular, melanoma or renal cell carcinoma were enrolled in the trial. Before TCR sequencing, CD4+ and CD8+ T cells were separately sorted from peripheral blood. Note on this clone: Its antigen has not been determined. No qualities accompany the bases; no much larger clone lies one base away.

There are 17 amino acids in the CDR3, from cysteine to phenylalanine inclusive. The only DNA kept is the CDR3, 51 bases in frame from the first base. CDR1 and CDR2 are drawn from the germline V gene (reference sequence): SGHNT, YYREEE. V lost 1 base and J lost 2 bases; the stretch between them is 15 bases long. Genomic DNA was isolated from the sorted cells so that the TCRbeta CDR3 region could be sequenced. TCRbeta CDR3 regions were sequenced using the immunoSEQ Assay. The table was pulled from immuneACCESS by TCRdb, which kept in-frame rearrangements only. Such tables lose some clones; where checked, under half of the loss comes from unresolved V genes, and the rest has no known cause. The sample table lists about 76,000 clones, nearly 90% of them with a count of one. The ten largest clones capture 0.19% of the sample.

The sequences come from CD4+ or CD8+ T cells sorted from blood, collected in a trial of the OX40 agonist ivuxolimab. The V and J genes are TRBV5-4 and TRBJ2-2; the D gene is unclear. The TCR originated in an adult with an advanced solid tumor such as melanoma, head and neck, liver or kidney cancer. The bases are TGTGCCAGCAGCTTGAGGGCCCAATTATTAAACACCGGGGAGCTGTTTTTT. Translated, this is CASSLRAQLLNTGELFF.